The 28 T cell receptor beta chains below were found in one sample sequenced in a study of T-cell reconstitution after alpha-beta-depleted transplantation in children. During its preparation, the TCRbeta library received unique molecular identifiers. In TCRdb, the PCR reads were re-called with MiXCR into one record per CDR3 protein. The sample shows about 460,000 distinct CDR3 sequences, 9.5% to 15% of them seen only once. The sequences come from PBMCs from the stem cell graft donor, collected from the stem cell graft. These receptors originate from a human donor who donated a stem cell graft to a child with combined immunodeficiency.

The sample holds many counts of this clonotype. The chain joins TRBV5-5 to TRBJ2-7; no reliable D call. Trimming stripped 3 bases from V and 1 base from J, with 8 bases between. This CDR3 region has 13 residues. Germline V gives CDR1 SGHKS, CDR2 YYEKEE (reference sequence). CDR3 in amino acids: CASSWLVSYEQYF. CDR3 nucleotides: TGTGCCAGCAGCTGGCTCGTGTCCTACGAGCAGTACTTC.

The sample holds many counts of this clonotype. V usage is TRBV15 and J usage is TRBJ2-7; the match to TRBD2 covers 9 bases. This CDR3 is built from 13 residues. The V gene's germline CDR1 is LNHNV and CDR2 YYDKDF (reference sequence). J gave up 4 bases and V 5 bases, and 3 bases lay outside the gene matches. The CDR3 spells CATSAGGLYEQYF. CDR3 in DNA: TGTGCCACCAGCGCGGGGGGGCTGTACGAGCAGTACTTC.

This clonotype was counted between two and nine times. V usage is TRBV6-1 and J usage is TRBJ2-3, with 13 bases matching TRBD2. The CDR3 has 17 amino acids. Germline V gene lookup returns CDR1 MNHNS and CDR2 SASEGT. The trim removed 1 base at V and 4 bases at J, leaving 5 bases unmatched. For the CDR3, the DNA is TGTGCCAGCAGTGAAGGGAGACTAGCGGGAGGCCCAGATACGCAGTATTTT. Its protein product is CASSEGRLAGGPDTQYF.

This clonotype was seen more than once but under ten times. The chain couples TRBV5-1 to TRBJ2-5; D is uncertain. The germline gives CDR1 SGHRS, CDR2 YFSETQ. V lost 5 bases and J 5 bases, leaving 10 bases between the germline ends. The CDR3 spans 12 residues. CDR3 residues: CASSRSSETQYF. DNA for the CDR3: TGCGCCAGCAGTAGATCTTCGGAGACCCAGTACTTC.

This clonotype came up a few times. The rearrangement links TRBV28 to TRBJ2-3; 14 bases fit TRBD2. V was pared by 6 bases and J by 2 bases, with 16 bases of the junction left unmatched. The CDR3 length is 20 residues. The V gene's germline CDR1 is MDHEN and CDR2 SYDVKM. The CDR3 reads CASSRSRLAGGWGSTDTQYF. CDR3 nucleotide sequence: TGTGCCAGCAGCCGCTCCCGACTAGCGGGGGGGTGGGGATCCACAGATACGCAGTATTTT. The full variable domain, in which reference TRBV28 and TRBJ2-3 provide the parts outside the CDR3, is DVKVTQSSRYLVKRTGEKVFLECVQDMDHENMFWYRQDPGLGLRLIYFSYDVKMKEKGDIPEGYSVSREKKERFSLILESASTNQTSMYLCASSRSRLAGGWGSTDTQYFGPGTRLTVL.

The chain couples TRBV3-1 to TRBJ2-1; D gene ambiguous. CDR1 LGHDT and CDR2 YNNKEL come from the germline V gene (reference sequence). V lost 1 base and J 10 bases, leaving 20 bases between the germline ends. The CDR3 consists of 16 residues. CDR3 sequence: CASSQVGALPTREQFF. In nucleotides, the CDR3 is TGTGCCAGCAGCCAAGTAGGAGCTCTTCCTACAAGAGAGCAGTTCTTC.

This clonotype was picked up a small number of times. The chain has TRBV29-1 and TRBJ2-3, with TRBD2 as a possible D gene (6 bases). Germline CDR1 and CDR2: SQVTM and ANQGSEA. This CDR3 region has 11 residues. The V gene lost 6 bases and the J gene lost 6 bases, with 10 bases spanning the gap. Here the CDR3 reads CSVRELDTQYF. CDR3 nucleotides: TGCAGCGTGCGGGAATTGGATACGCAGTATTTT.

The J gene is TRBJ2-1, the V gene TRBV20-1, with D possibly being TRBD1 (5 bases). Trimming cost V 1 base and J 0 bases, with 22 bases left between them. This CDR3 contains 19 residues. Germline V gene lookup returns CDR1 DFQATT and CDR2 SNEGSKA (reference sequence). The CDR3 here is CSARARVENEKGSYNEQFF. CDR3 sequence (DNA): TGCAGTGCTAGAGCCAGGGTGGAGAACGAAAAGGGCTCCTACAATGAGCAGTTCTTC.

This clonotype was seen more than once but under ten times. The chain is built from TRBV4-3 and TRBJ2-5; 10 bases fit TRBD2. CDR1 is LGHNA, CDR2 YSLEER, per germline. V gave up 4 bases and J gave up 4 bases; unmatched junction bases: 9. The CDR3 consists of 16 residues. CDR3 bases: TGCGCCAGCAGCCCCACGGGAGCGGGGGGGGCAGAGACCCAGTACTTC. It encodes CASSPTGAGGAETQYF.

The table lists this clonotype with many counts. The chain is built from TRBV12-3 or TRBV12-4 and TRBJ2-7, with a weak D call TRBD2 (5 bases). Between the trimmed V and J ends, which lost 1 base and 2 bases, there was a span of 9 bases. This CDR3 is 14 amino acids long. The CDR3 spells CASSLGTQTYEQYF. Here the CDR3 DNA reads TGTGCCAGCAGTTTAGGGACTCAAACCTACGAGCAGTACTTC.

V usage is TRBV29-1 and J usage is TRBJ2-7, with D tentatively TRBD1 (5 bases). This CDR3 spans 14 amino acids. V was pared by 4 bases and J by 1 base, with 14 bases between. Germline V gene lookup returns CDR1 SQVTM and CDR2 ANQGSEA. The CDR3 DNA reads TGCAGCGTTGTTCCCCAGGGATTTTCCTACGAGCAGTACTTC. Amino acid sequence: CSVVPQGFSYEQYF.

This rearrangement joins TRBV6-1 to TRBJ2-7; D is perhaps TRBD2 (5 bases). Germline loops: CDR1 MNHNS, CDR2 SASEGT. V was trimmed by 8 bases and J by 3 bases, leaving 23 bases between them. This CDR3 has 16 amino acids. The CDR3: CASGGASRGWDYEQYF. DNA for the CDR3: TGTGCCAGCGGCGGAGCGTCGCGCGGGTGGGACTACGAGCAGTACTTC.

CDR3 protein: CASSARPWAPDTQYF. Here the CDR3 DNA reads TGTGCCAGCAGCGCCAGGCCGTGGGCCCCAGATACGCAGTATTTT. This sequence joins TRBV9 and TRBJ2-3; D not resolved. Between the trimmed V and J ends, which lost 3 bases and 4 bases, there was a span of 15 bases. The CDR3 loop spans 15 amino acids. CDR1 is SGDLS, CDR2 YYNGEE, per germline.

The chain combines TRBV6-2 or TRBV6-3 with TRBJ1-5; TRBD1 is a possible D gene (6 bases). Between the trimmed V and J ends, which lost 2 bases and 4 bases, there was a span of 15 bases. The germline V gene has CDR1 MNHEY and CDR2 SVGEGT. The length of the CDR3 is 16 residues. CDR3 protein: CASSYGGTGLNQPQHF. CDR3 DNA sequence: TGTGCCAGCAGTTACGGGGGTACAGGGTTAAATCAGCCCCAGCATTTT.

This clonotype was observed a handful of times. This sequence joins TRBV7-9 and TRBJ2-7; 9 bases are shared with TRBD1. Germline CDR1 SEHNR, CDR2 FQNEAQ (reference sequence). The length of the CDR3 is 14 residues. Unmatched junction bases numbered 9, after V lost 7 bases and J lost 5 bases. CDR3 loop: CASNPPGQGNEQYF. The CDR3 DNA reads TGTGCCAGCAACCCCCCGGGACAGGGCAACGAGCAGTACTTC.

This clonotype was seen a handful of times. The gene calls are TRBV18 and TRBJ1-1, with unresolved D. CDR1 is KGHSH and CDR2 is LQKENI in the germline V gene. The V end was cut by 4 bases, the J end by 4 bases, with 16 bases between. The CDR3 contains 15 residues. CDR3 sequence: CASSLRTQRLTEAFF. In DNA form, the CDR3 reads TGTGCCAGCTCACTCCGAACCCAACGTCTCACTGAAGCTTTCTTT.

This clonotype was counted many times. This chain links TRBV12-3 or TRBV12-4 with TRBJ2-1; D not resolved. The V and J ends lost 5 bases and 6 bases respectively, with 8 bases between them. The CDR3 runs to 12 residues. CDR3 bases: TGTGCCAGCAGTCCCCTGACCAATGAGCAGTTCTTC. Protein sequence: CASSPLTNEQFF.

The rearrangement joins TRBV12-3 or TRBV12-4 to TRBJ2-3; no clear D. V gave up 3 bases and J gave up 8 bases, with 12 bases separating them. This CDR3 contains 13 residues. The CDR3 DNA follows: TGTGCCAGCAGTTTCAGTGGGGATGCTACGCAGTATTTT. Translated: CASSFSGDATQYF.

The chain employs TRBV5-6 and TRBJ2-7; tentatively, D is TRBD1 or TRBD2 (5 bases each). CDR1 and CDR2 (germline): SGHDT, YYEEEE. The CDR3 length is 14 residues. V gave up 4 bases and J gave up 0 bases, with 11 bases separating them. CDR3 region: CASSPGHSSYEQYF. The CDR3 DNA is TGTGCCAGCAGCCCGGGGCATAGCTCCTACGAGCAGTACTTC.

This clonotype has only a few counts. The chain recombines TRBV6-5 with TRBJ1-5; D perhaps matches TRBD1 (5 bases). The CDR3 runs to 15 residues. V was trimmed by 6 bases and J by 1 base, leaving 13 bases between them. Germline V CDR1 and CDR2: MNHEY, SVGAGI. The CDR3 is CASRPWDLSNQPQHF. The CDR3 nucleotides are TGTGCCAGCAGGCCCTGGGACCTAAGCAATCAGCCCCAGCATTTT.

This clonotype was seen repeatedly, ten times or more. The J gene is TRBJ1-6, the V gene TRBV12-3 or TRBV12-4; D ambiguous. V was trimmed by 8 bases and J by 7 bases, leaving 15 bases between them. This CDR3 contains 14 residues. CDR3 in amino acids: CASSLGRMNSPLHF. CDR3 nucleotide sequence: TGTGCCAGCTCCCTAGGACGCATGAATTCACCCCTCCACTTT.

The genes are TRBV7-2 and TRBJ2-3; unclear D gene. V shed 4 bases and J shed 2 bases, with 16 bases lying between them. In germline, CDR1 is SGHTA, CDR2 FQGNSA. This CDR3 has 16 residues. CDR3 nucleotides: TGTGCCAGCAGCTCCCCCGTCCGTTTAAACACAGATACGCAGTATTTT. It is translated as CASSSPVRLNTDTQYF. Full variable domain (outside the CDR3, taken from reference TRBV7-2 and TRBJ2-3): GAGVSQSPSNKVTEKGKDVELRCDPISGHTALYWYRQSLGQGLEFLIYFQGNSAPDKSGLPSDRFSAERTGGSVSTLTIQRTQQEDSAVYLCASSSPVRLNTDTQYFGPGTRLTVL.

V is TRBV10-3 and J is TRBJ2-7; D remains unclear. Germline assignment: CDR1 ENHRY and CDR2 SYGVKD. There are 12 residues in the CDR3. V was cut by 11 bases and J by 1 base, with 12 bases left in between. CDR3 bases: TGTGCCGCCGCCGGCCTATCCTACGAGCAGTACTTC. Translation gives CAAAGLSYEQYF.

This sequence joins TRBV20-1 and TRBJ2-7, with D maybe TRBD2 (7 bases). The V end lost 1 base, the J end lost 2 bases, and 9 bases lay between the germline ends. Germline CDR1 and CDR2: DFQATT and SNEGSKA (reference sequence). This CDR3 has 13 amino acids. The CDR3 reads CSARGEGAYEQYF. The CDR3 DNA is TGCAGTGCTAGAGGGGAGGGGGCCTACGAGCAGTACTTC.

In its sample, this clonotype was seen many times. The chain is built from TRBV4-3 and TRBJ2-7, with TRBD1 as a possible D gene (6 bases). Looked up from germline, CDR1 is LGHNA and CDR2 is YSLEER. V was shortened by 2 bases and J by 7 bases, with 18 bases between the two germline ends. CDR3 length equals 15 residues. This CDR3 reads CASSQQWDIMGEQYF. The CDR3 bases are TGCGCCAGCAGCCAACAGTGGGACATAATGGGGGAGCAGTACTTC.

About this clonotype: The missing conserved phenylalanine or tryptophan at the end of this CDR3 makes a read error likely. No DNA is shown, since the ends of the CDR3 on it are uncertain; the CDR3 is the one TCRdb lists. CDR3: CASSLEPGTGTEVMYL. The rearrangement joins TRBV7-6 to TRBJ2-7; the table's D call TRBD1 went unverified against the DNA. The CDR3 comprises 16 residues, both ends counted. Germline V gives CDR1 SGHVS, CDR2 FNYEAQ.

This clonotype came up many times. V gene TRBV12-3 or TRBV12-4 combines with J gene TRBJ2-1; the match to TRBD2 covers 9 bases. CDR3 length: 15 amino acids. The V gene end was trimmed by 3 bases and the J gene end by 6 bases; junction bases not matched to a gene: 6. This CDR3 is CASSFTSGWTNEQFF. Written as DNA, the CDR3 is TGTGCCAGCAGTTTTACTAGCGGGTGGACCAATGAGCAGTTCTTC.

The chain links TRBV30 to TRBJ2-1, with a tentative D call TRBD1 (7 bases). From germline, CDR1 is GTSNPN and CDR2 SVGIG (reference sequence). The V end lost 5 bases, the J end lost 10 bases, and 12 bases lay between the germline ends. The CDR3 loop spans 11 amino acids. CDR3 loop: CAWDQGGEQFF. The CDR3 nucleotides are TGTGCCTGGGATCAGGGGGGCGAGCAGTTCTTC.